These T cell receptor beta chains were read from a single sample in a study of tissue T cells after allogeneic stem cell transplantation. Method: immunoSEQ multiplex PCR; TCRdb's copy keeps in-frame clones and lacks some. This sample has fewer than 30,000 clones, with approximately 85% found just once. The material was blood, obtained before transplantation. The receptors shown here come from a woman aged 18 to 55 who later had graft-versus-host disease after an allogeneic stem cell transplant. CDR3s include the opening cysteine and the closing phenylalanine or tryptophan. A D gene is named only where the DNA matches it firmly. The size entry is marked missing in some rows and otherwise reads once, few, many or a size class.

TRBJ2-5 | TRBV24-1 | once | NA | TGTGCCACCAGTGGGACAGCTCAAGAGACCCAGTACTTC | CATSGTAQETQYF
TRBJ1-3 | TRBV7-9 | NA | NA | TGTGCCAGCAGCGTACTGACCGCTGGAAACACCATATATTTT | CASSVLTAGNTIYF
TRBJ2-3 | TRBV4-2 | NA | NA | TGTGCCAGCAGCCAAGTAAAGCTTCGCACAGATACGCAGTATTTT | CASSQVKLRTDTQYF
TRBJ1-4 | TRBV12-3/TRBV12-4 | NA | NA | TGTGCCAGCGCACCAGGGTTATATGAAAAACTGTTTTTT | CASAPGLYEKLFF
TRBJ2-7 | TRBV18 | NA | NA | TGTGCCAGCTCACCGGGCCCGGGGAGGTACGAGCAGTACTTC | CASSPGPGRYEQYF
TRBJ1-1 | TRBV7-2 | few | NA | TGTGCCAGCAGCTTCCTTAGTACCGCCGTCGGACGGCTGAACACTGAAGCTTTCTTT | CASSFLSTAVGRLNTEAFF
TRBJ1-2 | TRBV19 | NA | TRBD1 | TGTGCCAGTAGTCCTCGGGACAGGGGTGCCCTCGGCTACACCTTC | CASSPRDRGALGYTF
TRBJ2-2 | TRBV19 | NA | NA | TGTGCCAGTAGTATAGGGGTGACAGCCAGGACCGGGGAGCTGTTTTTT | CASSIGVTARTGELFF
TRBJ1-6 | TRBV6-4 | NA | TRBD1 | TGTGCCAGCAGCCAGGGACAGTCCAATTCACCCCTCCACTTT | CASSQGQSNSPLHF
TRBJ1-1 | TRBV18 | NA | NA | TGTGCCAGCTCACCAACGGCAGACGACACTGAAGCTTTCTTT | CASSPTADDTEAFF
TRBJ2-3 | TRBV5-5 | NA | NA | TGTGCCAGCAGTCCTACCGGGACTTCGGATACGCAGTATTTT | CASSPTGTSDTQYF
TRBJ1-1 | TRBV4-3 | NA | NA | TGCGCCAGCAGCCAAGAAGTAAGTGAGAACACTGAAGCTTTCTTT | CASSQEVSENTEAFF
TRBJ2-3 | TRBV28 | NA | TRBD1 | TGTGCCAGCAGTTTAAGGGACAGGGGGCGAAATACGCAGTATTTT | CASSLRDRGRNTQYF
TRBJ2-1 | TRBV29-1 | NA | TRBD1 | TGCAGCGCGGGACAGGGGTACAATGAGCAGTTCTTC | CSAGQGYNEQFF
TRBJ2-7 | TRBV5-1 | NA | TRBD2 | TGCGCCAGCAGCTTAGCGGGGTCCCACTCCTACGAGCAGTACTTC | CASSLAGSHSYEQYF
TRBJ2-1 | TRBV24-1 | NA | TRBD1 | TGTGCCACCAGTGATCCCAAGTGGACAGGAACCTCGCAGTTCTTC | CATSDPKWTGTSQFF
TRBJ2-7 | TRBV19 | NA | NA | TGTGCCAGTAGTATTTCAGGGAACTACGAGCAGTACTTC | CASSISGNYEQYF
TRBJ2-7 | TRBV3-1/TRBV3-2 | NA | NA | TGTGCCAGCAGCCAAGGGGAGACCCCACCGCGGTACTTC | CASSQGETPPRYF
TRBJ1-2 | TRBV5-5 | once | NA | TGTGCCAGCAGCTTGGTATCCGACGGCGGATTCTATGGCTACACCTTC | CASSLVSDGGFYGYTF
TRBJ1-4 | TRBV19 | few | NA | TGTGCCAGTACGACAAGAGGGATGTTTGGTGAAAAACTGTTTTTT | CASTTRGMFGEKLFF
TRBJ1-6 | TRBV6-2/TRBV6-3 | once | TRBD1 | TGTGCCAGCAGTTACTCGATGATTCCGGGACAGGGGGGAGATAATTCACCCCTCCACTTT | CASSYSMIPGQGGDNSPLHF